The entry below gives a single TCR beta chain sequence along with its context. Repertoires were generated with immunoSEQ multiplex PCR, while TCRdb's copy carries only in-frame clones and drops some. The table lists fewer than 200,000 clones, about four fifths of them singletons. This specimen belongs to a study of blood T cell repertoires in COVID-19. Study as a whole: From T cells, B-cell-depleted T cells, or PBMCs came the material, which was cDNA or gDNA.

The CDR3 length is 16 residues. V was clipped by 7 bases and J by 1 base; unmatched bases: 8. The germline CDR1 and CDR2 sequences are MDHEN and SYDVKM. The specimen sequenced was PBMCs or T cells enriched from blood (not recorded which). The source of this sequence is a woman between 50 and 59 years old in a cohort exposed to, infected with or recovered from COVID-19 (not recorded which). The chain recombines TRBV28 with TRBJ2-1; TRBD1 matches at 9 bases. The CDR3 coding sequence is TGTGCCAGCATCCAGTCGACAGGGGGGTCCTACAATGAGCAGTTCTTC. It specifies CASIQSTGGSYNEQFF.